What follows is one T cell receptor (beta chain) and its context. The sample comes from a study of CD8 T cells in Susac syndrome. Peripheral blood CD8+ and CD4+ T cells were profiled by TCR beta sequencing. Negative isolation was applied to CD8+ and CD4+ T cells, and FACS enrichment was applied to TEMRA cells. The CDR3 totals 13 residues. V dropped 6 bases and J dropped 6 bases, with 13 bases sitting between them. An input of about 0.5 to 1 ug of RNA was subjected to reverse transcription using random hexamers. A multiplex approach, immunoSEQ multiplex PCR, amplified TCR beta CDR3 across 54 Vbeta and 13 Jbeta. Using its own MiXCR run on the immunoSEQ multiplex PCR reads, TCRdb lists one record per CDR3 protein. The repertoire includes roughly 130,000 distinct CDR3 sequences, 90% to 95% of them detected once, and approximately 0.12% sits in the top ten.

The specimen sequenced was CD4+ T cells from PBMCs. This TCR was sampled from a human donor in good health. The genes are TRBV12-3 or TRBV12-4 and TRBJ2-3; no clear D gene. This CDR3 is CASRALPLDTQYF. In DNA form, the CDR3 reads TGTGCCAGCAGAGCCCTTCCTCTGGATACGCAGTATTTT.